This entry lists 30 T cell receptor beta chains sequenced from one sample in a study of CD8 T cells in ankylosing spondylitis. TCRdb analysed the 5' RACE reads with MiXCR anew, one entry per CDR3 protein. The sample lists about 420,000 distinct CDR3 sequences, approximately 20% occurring once. For these TCRs, the target antigens are not known. Study-wide results and limits: In ankylosing spondylitis blood, a motif of about eight highly homologous TCR beta variants appeared characteristic.

The sample was blood, either unsorted or a sorted T cell fraction (not recorded which). These receptors all come from a male donor with ankylosing spondylitis.

The rearrangement joins TRBV29-1 to TRBJ2-5, with D unclear. The CDR3 sequence is 11 residues long. The germline V gene encodes CDR1 SQVTM and CDR2 ANQGSEA. V was cut by 4 bases and J by 3 bases, with 6 bases left in between. The CDR3 nucleotides read TGCAGCGTTGGTGGTGAAGAGACCCAGTACTTC. This gives the protein CSVGGEETQYF.

This clonotype was seen a handful of times. V and J are TRBV29-1 and TRBJ2-5, with 8 nucleotides matching TRBD1. The CDR3 consists of 14 residues. The germline CDR1 and CDR2 sequences are SQVTM and ANQGSEA. The V segment lost 3 bases and the J segment 5 bases; nucleotides outside the gene matches: 8. The CDR3 reads CSVEKTGAMETQYF. The CDR3 region has the DNA TGCAGCGTTGAGAAGACAGGGGCAATGGAGACCCAGTACTTC.

The chain couples TRBV7-7 to TRBJ2-7; D perhaps matches TRBD2 (6 bases). The germline V gene encodes CDR1 SSHAT and CDR2 FNYEAQ (reference sequence). V was cut by 5 bases and J by 6 bases, with 14 bases left in between. This CDR3 contains 13 residues. This chain's CDR3 is CASSRMGGSEQYF. CDR3 sequence (DNA): TGTGCCAGCAGCCGAATGGGAGGTTCCGAGCAGTACTTC.

This clonotype came up a few times. This chain joins TRBV20-1 and TRBJ2-3, with D perhaps matching TRBD1 or TRBD2 (5 bases each). Germline lookup yields CDR1 DFQATT and CDR2 SNEGSKA (reference sequence). This CDR3 is built from 15 residues. Trimming took 3 bases from V and 2 from J, leaving 15 bases between them. CDR3 region: CSASPGTPSTDTQYF. CDR3 nucleotide sequence: TGCAGTGCTAGCCCGGGGACGCCATCCACAGATACGCAGTATTTT.

This clonotype was observed a handful of times. The rearrangement links TRBV20-1 to TRBJ2-1; D remains unclear. Trimming shortened V by 3 bases and J by 9 bases, and 6 bases separated the two germline ends. CDR1 and CDR2 from the germline V gene are DFQATT and SNEGSKA (reference sequence). This CDR3 comprises 10 residues. The CDR3 is CSARFTEQFF. Written as DNA, the CDR3 is TGCAGTGCTAGGTTCACTGAGCAGTTCTTC.

This clonotype was seen many times. The chain couples TRBV12-3 or TRBV12-4 to TRBJ2-1; 10 bases fit TRBD1. V trimming: 3 bases; J trimming: 8 bases; junction bases outside the gene matches: 7. This CDR3 has 15 amino acids. This CDR3 reads CASSFRDRGWDEQFF. As DNA, the CDR3 is TGTGCCAGCAGTTTTAGGGACAGGGGATGGGATGAGCAGTTCTTC.

This clonotype was recorded a few times. The chain recombines TRBV20-1 with TRBJ1-5; D not certain. This CDR3 is built from 13 residues. V was pared by 7 bases and J by 1 base, with 11 bases between. Germline values: CDR1 DFQATT, CDR2 SNEGSKA (reference sequence). CDR3 nucleotides: TGCAGTGGGGTCTATCTCAGCAATCAGCCCCAGCATTTT. Encoded protein: CSGVYLSNQPQHF.

The rearrangement joins TRBV6-1 to TRBJ1-1, with D possibly TRBD1 on 5 matching bases. The ends were cut back, 8 bases at V and 8 bases at J, with 12 bases in the middle. The CDR3 consists of 11 residues. Germline V gene lookup returns CDR1 MNHNS and CDR2 SASEGT. CDR3 protein: CASGRGREAFF. CDR3 sequence (DNA): TGTGCCAGCGGTAGGGGTCGGGAAGCTTTCTTT.

The rearrangement links TRBV19 to TRBJ2-7; D is uncertain. This CDR3 is built from 14 residues. The V and J ends lost 5 bases and 5 bases respectively, with 16 bases between them. Germline CDR1 LNHDA, CDR2 SQIVND (reference sequence). CDR3 sequence: CASSPSAAADEQYF. The DNA for the CDR3 is TGTGCCAGTAGTCCTTCCGCGGCGGCAGACGAGCAGTACTTC.

This clonotype was seen a few times. In DNA, the CDR3 is TGCAGCGCGGAGGGGGACAGGAGCACAGATACGCAGTATTTT. Amino acids: CSAEGDRSTDTQYF. The chain is built from TRBV29-1 and TRBJ2-3, with 8 bases matching TRBD1. Per germline, CDR1 SQVTM and CDR2 ANQGSEA. The V segment lost 7 bases and the J segment 0 bases; nucleotides outside the gene matches: 6. This CDR3 comprises 14 residues.

The chain recombines TRBV28 with TRBJ2-1; 7 positions agree with TRBD2. The trim removed 2 bases at V and 5 bases at J, leaving 6 bases unmatched. The germline V gene has CDR1 MDHEN and CDR2 SYDVKM. There are 15 residues in the CDR3. The CDR3 sequence: CASSLISGGHNEQFF. DNA of the CDR3: TGTGCCAGCAGTTTAATTTCGGGAGGCCACAATGAGCAGTTCTTC.

There are a few counts of this clonotype. The chain links TRBV5-1 to TRBJ1-5, with 8 bases matching TRBD1. The CDR3 extends over 14 amino acids. The ends lost 4 bases at V and 2 bases at J; junction bases unmatched: 2. Looked up from germline, CDR1 is SGHRS and CDR2 is YFSETQ. This chain's CDR3 is CASSQGAGNQPQHF. The CDR3 DNA reads as TGCGCCAGCAGCCAGGGGGCCGGCAATCAGCCCCAGCATTTT. The variable domain in full, with the rest retrieved from reference TRBV5-1 and TRBJ1-5, is KAGVTQTPRYLIKTRGQQVTLSCSPISGHRSVSWYQQTPGQGLQFLFEYFSETQRNKGNFPGRFSGRQFSNSRSEMNVSTLELGDSALYLCASSQGAGNQPQHFGDGTRLSIL.

The chain is built from TRBV29-1 and TRBJ2-6; 7 bases line up with TRBD1. The length of the CDR3 is 17 residues. CDR1 is SQVTM and CDR2 is ANQGSEA in the germline V gene. With V trimmed by 7 bases and J by 0 bases, 12 bases remained unmatched. Here the CDR3 DNA reads TGCAGCGCCTCGATAGGACAGGCCCTCTCTGGGGCCAACGTCCTGACTTTC. It yields the protein CSASIGQALSGANVLTF.

J is TRBJ2-1 and V is TRBV4-2; D is unclear. The ends were cut back, 0 bases at V and 8 bases at J, with 11 bases in the middle. Per germline, CDR1 LGHNA and CDR2 YNFKEQ. This CDR3 comprises 14 residues. CDR3: CASSQDLSRHEQFF. The DNA for the CDR3 is TGTGCCAGCAGCCAAGATCTAAGCCGGCATGAGCAGTTCTTC.

The chain combines TRBV7-3 with TRBJ2-1, with 7 bases matching TRBD1. The junction had 11 bases not matched to a gene; V was cut back by 5 bases and J by 4 bases. There are 16 residues in the CDR3. Per germline, CDR1 SGHTA and CDR2 FQGTGA. The CDR3 here is CASSLQPGQVYNEQFF. The CDR3 coding sequence is TGTGCCAGCAGCCTCCAACCTGGACAGGTATACAATGAGCAGTTCTTC.

The chain carries TRBV25-1 and TRBJ1-1, with 7 nucleotides matching TRBD1. This CDR3 region has 15 residues. Germline values: CDR1 MGHDK, CDR2 SYGVNS. V was clipped by 6 bases and J by 5 bases; unmatched bases: 12. The CDR3 loop reads CASRPTGASGTEAFF. The CDR3 DNA follows: TGTGCCAGCAGGCCTACAGGGGCTAGTGGGACTGAAGCTTTCTTT.

The rearrangement joins TRBV5-1 to TRBJ2-7; 7 nucleotides match TRBD1. The CDR3 sequence is 18 residues long. From germline, CDR1 is SGHRS and CDR2 YFSETQ. Germline trimming cut 0 bases from V and 0 bases from J; bases unmatched to any gene: 12. In DNA, the CDR3 is TGCGCCAGCAGCTTGGCCCCACACCGGACAGGAAGCTCCTACGAGCAGTACTTC. This translates into CASSLAPHRTGSSYEQYF.

This chain links TRBV27 with TRBJ2-5; D gene uncertain. V gave up 4 bases and J gave up 1 base, with 7 bases separating them. Germline CDR1 reads MNHEY; CDR2 reads SMNVEV (reference sequence). CDR3 length equals 13 residues. The CDR3 DNA follows: TGTGCCAGCAGTTCCATACTCCAAGAGACCCAGTACTTC. It yields the protein CASSSILQETQYF.

The CDR3 loop is CASSQDHSRGLEQYF. The CDR3 DNA follows: TGTGCCAGCAGCCAAGACCACAGCAGGGGGCTCGAGCAGTACTTC. This rearrangement joins TRBV4-2 to TRBJ2-7; 8 bases fit TRBD1. From germline, CDR1 is LGHNA and CDR2 YNFKEQ. J gave up 6 bases and V 0 bases, and 7 bases lay outside the gene matches. This CDR3 has 15 amino acids.

The J gene is TRBJ1-2, the V gene TRBV7-9; D is possibly TRBD1 (5 bases). Germline CDR1 SEHNR, CDR2 FQNEAQ (reference sequence). V was pared by 5 bases and J by 8 bases, with 12 bases between. This CDR3 comprises 12 residues. The CDR3 spells CASSLTEGGYTF. CDR3 nucleotides: TGTGCCAGCAGCCTGACAGAAGGAGGCTACACCTTC.

V gene TRBV10-3 combines with J gene TRBJ2-2; TRBD2 aligns across 8 bases. The ends lost 7 bases at V and 0 bases at J; junction bases unmatched: 4. This CDR3 contains 15 residues. Germline lookup yields CDR1 ENHRY and CDR2 SYGVKD. CDR3 DNA: TGTGCCATCAACCGACTAGCGTCGAACACCGGGGAGCTGTTTTTT. It translates to CAINRLASNTGELFF.

The chain has TRBV10-3 and TRBJ2-2; D unresolved. The germline V gene has CDR1 ENHRY and CDR2 SYGVKD. Trimming took 0 bases from V and 6 from J, leaving 8 bases between them. The CDR3 totals 14 residues. CDR3 sequence: CAISESVAPGELFF. CDR3 sequence (DNA): TGTGCCATCAGTGAGTCGGTAGCCCCCGGGGAGCTGTTTTTT.

The chain joins TRBV6-2 or TRBV6-3 to TRBJ2-7; D might be TRBD1 (5 bases). The CDR3 length is 18 residues. Germline CDR1 and CDR2: MNHEY and SVGEGT. V was cut by 8 bases and J by 6 bases, with 32 bases left in between. The CDR3 bases are TGTGCCAGCGGATACCTGATCGGTCAGGGTGGCCCTTTATCCGAGCAGTACTTC. It is translated as CASGYLIGQGGPLSEQYF.

J is TRBJ1-5 and V is TRBV4-1, with TRBD1 as a possible D gene (6 bases). Germline-derived CDR1 and CDR2 are MGHRA and YSYEKL. CDR3 length: 14 residues. Trimming stripped 0 bases from V and 8 bases from J, with 11 bases between. In nucleotides, the CDR3 is TGCGCCAGCAGCCAAGAGAGGGGGAGGGAGCCCCAGCATTTT. Its protein is CASSQERGREPQHF.

J is TRBJ2-7 and V is TRBV6-2 or TRBV6-3; 9 bases fit TRBD2. The V segment lost 2 bases and the J segment 5 bases; nucleotides outside the gene matches: 7. The CDR3 length is 15 residues. Germline V gene data show CDR1 as MNHEY and CDR2 as SVGEGT. The CDR3 region has the DNA TGTGCCAGCAGTTACCTGGCGGGAGGGCCCCACGAGCAGTACTTC. Protein: CASSYLAGGPHEQYF.

This clonotype was seen more than once but under ten times. The chain links TRBV7-9 to TRBJ2-5; D remains unclear. Germline CDR1 reads SEHNR; CDR2 reads FQNEAQ (reference sequence). The CDR3 consists of 14 residues. Trimming took off 0 bases at V and 2 bases at J, with 7 bases between the two ends. The CDR3 spells CASSLAIPQETQYF. In DNA, the CDR3 is TGTGCCAGCAGCTTAGCCATCCCACAAGAGACCCAGTACTTC.

This clonotype has a count of ten or more. The gene calls are TRBV18 and TRBJ2-7; 12 nucleotides match TRBD2. Losses at the gene ends were 3 bases for V and 0 bases for J; bases not matched to a gene: 3. The CDR3 has 16 amino acids. CDR1 is KGHSH and CDR2 is LQKENI in the germline V gene. The CDR3 spells CASSPRLAGVSYEQYF. The CDR3 nucleotides are TGTGCCAGCTCACCTAGACTAGCGGGAGTCTCCTACGAGCAGTACTTC.

This clonotype appeared once. A single base separates this from a much larger clone, so it may be a read error. The chain recombines TRBV12-3 or TRBV12-4 with TRBJ2-3, with 8 bases lining up with TRBD2. The CDR3 loop spans 15 amino acids. CDR3 region: CATSWGAGAADTQYF. CDR3 nucleotides: TGTGCCACCAGTTGGGGAGCGGGAGCCGCAGATACGCAGTATTTT.

This clonotype was observed a few times. The chain uses TRBV11-2 and TRBJ2-1, with unresolved D. CDR1 and CDR2 from the germline V gene are SGHAT and FQNNGV. The CDR3 length is 13 residues. V shed 3 bases and J shed 6 bases, with 9 bases lying between them. The CDR3 sequence: CASSFSRVNEQFF. The CDR3 bases are TGTGCCAGCAGCTTCTCTAGAGTCAATGAGCAGTTCTTC.

The chain uses TRBV5-1 and TRBJ2-1; 10 nucleotides line up with TRBD2. This CDR3 has 17 amino acids. CDR1 is SGHRS, CDR2 YFSETQ, per germline. Trimming cost V 3 bases and J 0 bases; bases outside gene matches: 6. CDR3 nucleotide sequence: TGCGCCAGCAGCTGGGGACTAGCGCCAAGCTCCTACAATGAGCAGTTCTTC. Translation: CASSWGLAPSSYNEQFF. Full variable domain (missing parts from reference TRBV5-1 and TRBJ2-1): KAGVTQTPRYLIKTRGQQVTLSCSPISGHRSVSWYQQTPGQGLQFLFEYFSETQRNKGNFPGRFSGRQFSNSRSEMNVSTLELGDSALYLCASSWGLAPSSYNEQFFGPGTRLTVL.